This TCR beta chain was captured in a study of blood T cell repertoires in COVID-19. On the study more broadly: Sources were T cells, B-cell-depleted T cells, or PBMCs; the material itself was cDNA or gDNA.

Participants came from around 25 US areas, aged about 18 to 100 years. Participants had their cohort set by participant-reported clinical history. Original handling: Reference gene primers were amplified, and this amplification served to estimate nucleated cell counts. Measured with immunoSEQ multiplex PCR; TCRdb has only the in-frame clones, and not every one. V and J calls and clone size are those listed in that table; D and trimming were worked out from the DNA. The sample carries more than 300,000 clones, roughly 91% recorded once. This clonotype was sampled from a woman aged 25 to 39 who had recovered from COVID-19. What was sequenced was PBMCs or T cells enriched from blood (not recorded which).

This CDR3 reads CSVGTDYNEQFF. In DNA, the CDR3 is TGCAGCGTTGGGACAGACTACAATGAGCAGTTCTTC. The chain employs TRBV29-1 and TRBJ2-1, with D maybe TRBD1 (6 bases). In germline, CDR1 is SQVTM, CDR2 ANQGSEA. This CDR3 has 12 residues. The germline V and J ends were trimmed by 4 bases and 3 bases, with 7 bases remaining between them.